Below are 10 T cell receptor beta chains sequenced from a single sample in a study of CD4 and CD8 cells across lung adenocarcinoma regions. MiXCR, applied by TCRdb to the PCR reads, yields one record per CDR3 protein. The sample consists of nearly 9,500 distinct CDR3 sequences, 50% of them appearing once. Sequences were obtained from CD8+ T cells from the margin of a lung tumor. Receptor source: a female donor with lung adenocarcinoma. The CD4 and CD8 labels of this study may be unreliable.

Worth noting for this clonotype: Since a much larger clone is just one base distant, this may be a read error. The CDR3 region is CASNLVAGGYNEQFF. Here the CDR3 DNA reads TGTGCCAGCAATCTCGTGGCGGGAGGGTACAATGAGCAGTTCTTC. The V and J genes are TRBV27 and TRBJ2-1; 9 bases match TRBD2. Per germline, CDR1 MNHEY and CDR2 SMNVEV (reference sequence). V shed 7 bases and J 4 bases; nucleotides not matched to a gene: 8. The length of the CDR3 is 15 residues.

This clonotype showed up just a few times. The chain couples TRBV30 to TRBJ2-5, with D possibly TRBD2 on 5 matching bases. The CDR3 is 16 residues long. The germline CDR1 and CDR2 sequences are GTSNPN and SVGIG (reference sequence). Trimming removed 3 bases from V and 2 bases from J, with 19 bases in between. The CDR3 sequence: CAWREENALSQETQYF. The CDR3 coding sequence is TGTGCCTGGAGGGAGGAGAACGCTCTGTCACAAGAGACCCAGTACTTC. The variable domain in full, with the rest retrieved from reference TRBV30 and TRBJ2-5, is SQTIHQWPATLVQPVGSPLSLECTVEGTSNPNLYWYRQAAGRGLQLLFYSVGIGQISSEVPQNLSASRPQDRQFILSSKKLLLSDSGFYLCAWREENALSQETQYFGPGTRLLVL.

Details on this clonotype: At one boundary the junction diverges from the germline segment, which might be a read error. The chain carries TRBV27 and TRBJ2-3; TRBD2 is a possible D gene (5 bases). The V gene's germline CDR1 is MNHEY and CDR2 SMNVEV (reference sequence). CDR3 length: 11 amino acids. CDR3 amino acids: CGSGPKDMQYF. As DNA, the CDR3 is TGTGGCAGCGGACCCAAAGACATGCAGTATTTT.

This clonotype was observed many times. V is TRBV10-2 and J is TRBJ2-5; D ambiguous. This CDR3 spans 13 amino acids. Germline values: CDR1 WSHSY, CDR2 SAAADI. The V end was cut by 3 bases, the J end by 3 bases, with 8 bases between. For the CDR3, the DNA is TGCGCCAGCAGTGATAGTAGAGAAGAGACCCAGTACTTC. Its protein is CASSDSREETQYF.

The chain couples TRBV11-2 to TRBJ2-1, with D possibly matching TRBD1 (6 bases). The CDR3 is 14 residues long. V lost 6 bases to trimming and J lost 8 bases, with 17 bases between them. Germline CDR1 is SGHAT and CDR2 is FQNNGV. The CDR3 reads CASSPSSGVDEQFF. Here the CDR3 DNA reads TGTGCCAGCAGTCCTTCCTCAGGGGTCGATGAGCAGTTCTTC.

The V and J genes are TRBV6-5 and TRBJ2-5; tentatively, D is TRBD2 (7 bases). V was pared by 2 bases and J by 7 bases, with 14 bases between. Germline CDR1 reads MNHEY; CDR2 reads SVGAGI. CDR3 length: 14 amino acids. The CDR3 sequence: CASSYTQGGGTQYF. DNA for the CDR3: TGTGCCAGCAGTTACACTCAAGGGGGGGGGACCCAGTACTTC.

The chain employs TRBV6-1 and TRBJ2-1; the match to TRBD2 covers 11 bases. The CDR3 consists of 14 residues. Germline V gene sequence: CDR1 MNHNS, CDR2 SASEGT. V lost 5 bases and J lost 7; bases outside the gene matches: 4. The CDR3 region is CASSLGLAGNEQFF. In DNA form, the CDR3 reads TGTGCCAGCAGTCTCGGACTAGCGGGTAATGAGCAGTTCTTC.

On this clonotype itself: This may be a read error: a much more frequent sequence differs by one nucleotide. The V call is TRBV5-8, the J call TRBJ2-1, with 11 bases lining up with TRBD1. The V and J ends lost 7 bases and 7 bases, in that order; junction bases with no gene match: 13. CDR3 size: 16 residues. Germline values: CDR1 SGHTS, CDR2 YDEGEE. CDR3 in DNA: TGTGCCAGCGGCTACTCGTGGGGACAGGGGGTTAATGAGCAGTTCTTC. Translation: CASGYSWGQGVNEQFF.

The chain is built from TRBV6-1 and TRBJ2-5, with 9 bases that match TRBD2. This CDR3 is built from 15 residues. J lost 11 bases, V lost 3 bases, and 13 bases had no gene match. Germline lookup yields CDR1 MNHNS and CDR2 SASEGT. The CDR3 reads CASSETSGAYNEQYF. The CDR3, as DNA: TGTGCCAGCAGTGAGACTAGCGGCGCCTACAATGAGCAGTACTTC.

In DNA, the CDR3 is TGTGCCAGCAGCCGAGGACAGGCACGCGTCATCTCCGAGCAGTACTTC. It is translated as CASSRGQARVISEQYF. The chain carries TRBV27 and TRBJ2-7; 7 bases match TRBD1. Trimming at V came to 6 bases and at J to 6 bases, leaving 17 bases not matched to a gene. The length of the CDR3 is 16 residues. Germline lookup yields CDR1 MNHEY and CDR2 SMNVEV (reference sequence).